This T cell receptor beta chain was observed in a study of persistence of HIV-infected CD4 T cells. The germline gives CDR1 MGHRA, CDR2 YSYEKL. The CDR3 covers 15 residues. V lost 1 base and J lost 5, with 15 bases in between. Regarding this clone: The antigen remains unidentified.

The immunoSEQ assay was version 4, run in survey mode. Some clones are missing from TCRdb's copy, which holds only in-frame ones; the method was immunoSEQ multiplex PCR. The table has about 20,000 clones, less than 75% seen once; the top ten hold about 1.9%. Cells were stimulated with overlapping HIV-1 Gag 15-mer peptides. Sorting selected CD4+ T cells upregulating both CD40 ligand and CD69. Anti-CD28/CD49d costimulation, CD40-blocking antibody and enfuvirtide were given to CD8-depleted PBMCs for 18 hours. Sequenced material: CD4+ T cells sorted from PBMCs after 18-hour stimulation, taken from a patient who received antiretroviral therapy. The chain uses TRBV4-1 and TRBJ2-7; D is possibly TRBD1 (6 bases). This receptor was taken from an adult woman with HIV who was CMV-seropositive. The CDR3 is CASSQGGLRGNEQYF. The CDR3 bases are TGCGCCAGCAGCCAAGGGGGGTTGAGGGGGAACGAGCAGTACTTC.